The 15 T cell receptor beta chains below all came from one sample that was sequenced in a study of T cell clonality in common variable immunodeficiency. TCRdb's table, derived via immunoSEQ multiplex PCR, lists solely in-frame clones and lacks some. The table records 55,000 or so clones without singletons, the ten largest covering around 0.84%. What was sequenced was peripheral blood mononuclear cells. These receptors all stem from a person aged 18 to 70 in good health.

This clone was counted at least ten times. The read halts 3 residues ahead of the CDR3 end, with the missing end drawn from the germline J gene. The V gene is TRBV12-3 or TRBV12-4, the J gene TRBJ2-5; possibly TRBD2 for D (6 bases). CDR3 length equals 13 residues. V dropped 8 bases and J dropped 1 base, with 11 bases sitting between them. CDR3 DNA, as far as it was read: TGTGCCAGCGGGAGCGGGTCCCAAGAGACC. This gives the protein CASGSGSQET. The complete CDR3 protein is CASGSGSQETQYF.

Comments on this clone: The read is 3 residues too short to cover the CDR3 end, so that end is filled in from the germline J gene. This sequence joins TRBV19 and TRBJ1-2, with D tentatively TRBD1 (5 bases). Germline CDR1 reads LNHDA; CDR2 reads SQIVND (reference sequence). The CDR3 extends over 13 amino acids. Incomplete CDR3 DNA: TGTGCCAGTAGTATCGGGGGGAGGAATGAC. Its protein is CASSIGGRND. The CDR3, in full, reads CASSIGGRNDYTF.

This clone was detected ten times or more. The CDR3 is cut off 3 residues early in the read; its end comes from the germline J gene. V and J are TRBV4-1 and TRBJ2-6; TRBD1 is a possible D gene (7 bases). This CDR3 spans 18 amino acids. V was clipped by 1 base and J by 0 bases, with 13 bases between them. The germline CDR1 and CDR2 sequences are MGHRA and YSYEKL. CDR3 DNA, as far as it was read: TGCGCCAGCAGCCAAGGGGGGGACAGACCCTCTGGGGCCAACGTC. This gives the protein CASSQGGDRPSGANV. The complete CDR3 sequence is CASSQGGDRPSGANVLTF.

This clone showed up many times. The read terminates 3 residues ahead of where the CDR3 ends, so the germline J gene completes it. V and J are TRBV28 and TRBJ1-1, with TRBD1 as a possible D gene (5 bases). Germline V gene lookup returns CDR1 MDHEN and CDR2 SYDVKM. With 6 bases removed from V and 0 bases from J, the gap between germline ends came to 17 bases. CDR3 length: 16 residues. This CDR3 reads CASSTAQGLMNTEAFF. The sequenced part of the CDR3 DNA is TGTGCCAGCAGCACAGCCCAGGGTCTGATGAACACTGAA. Complete variable domain (other parts from reference TRBV28 and TRBJ1-1): DVKVTQSSRYLVKRTGEKVFLECVQDMDHENMFWYRQDPGLGLRLIYFSYDVKMKEKGDIPEGYSVSREKKERFSLILESASTNQTSMYLCASSTAQGLMNTEAFFGQGTRLTVV.

This clone has more than one count but fewer than ten. Read sequence stops 3 residues before the CDR3 end, and the germline J gene provides the missing end. The V gene is TRBV29-1, the J gene TRBJ2-3, with 8 bases aligning to TRBD2. V dropped 4 bases and J dropped 3; count of bases not matched to a gene: 9. Per the germline V gene, CDR1 is SQVTM and CDR2 is ANQGSEA. This CDR3 is 15 amino acids long. CDR3 bases read: TGCAGCGTTGGGTCTCGAGGCGGGGGGACAGATACG. Amino acids: CSVGSRGGGTDT. The whole CDR3 sequence reads CSVGSRGGGTDTQYF.

Comment on this clone: The CDR3 end falls 3 residues outside the read, so it is completed with the germline J gene. The rearrangement joins TRBV7-3 to TRBJ2-2, with 8 bases lining up with TRBD2. The CDR3 consists of 16 residues. From germline, CDR1 is SGHTA and CDR2 FQGTGA. Germline trimming cut 5 bases from V and 5 bases from J; bases unmatched to any gene: 10. The covered CDR3 bases are TGTGCCAGCAGCCGGGGGGGAGGGGCTGGTACCGGGGAG. Translated, it gives CASSRGGGAGTGE. The whole CDR3 sequence reads CASSRGGGAGTGELFF.

This clone was counted ten times or more. Read data end 3 residues before the CDR3 end; the end is taken from the germline J gene. The V call is TRBV7-2, the J call TRBJ1-6, with D perhaps matching TRBD1 (5 bases). The V end lost 5 bases, the J end lost 4 bases, and 9 bases lay between the germline ends. The CDR3 spans 14 residues. CDR1 and CDR2 from the germline V gene are SGHTA and FQGNSA. Incomplete CDR3 DNA: TGTGCCAGCAGCCCTAGGGGATATAATTCACCC. This sequence encodes CASSPRGYNSP. The whole CDR3 region reads CASSPRGYNSPLHF.

This clone was seen only a few times. The read terminates 3 residues before the CDR3 end, so the remaining end is supplied by the germline J gene. The rearrangement joins TRBV7-9 to TRBJ1-1; 7 bases line up with TRBD1. CDR3 length: 14 amino acids. CDR1 is SEHNR, CDR2 FQNEAQ, per germline (reference sequence). The junction had 5 bases not matched to a gene; V was cut back by 5 bases and J by 2 bases. CDR3 loop: CASSRQGPNTEAFF. The CDR3 bases that were read are TGTGCCAGCAGCCGACAGGGACCCAACACTGAA.

As for this clone: The read comes to an end 3 residues before the CDR3 does, leaving the germline J gene to fill in the end. The gene calls are TRBV7-3 and TRBJ1-2; D unclear. CDR3 size: 13 residues. The V gene lost 5 bases and the J gene lost 2 bases, with 9 bases spanning the gap. Germline V gene lookup returns CDR1 SGHTA and CDR2 FQGTGA. The sequenced CDR3 bases are TGTGCCAGCAGCCCCAGTCAGAACTATGGC. This sequence encodes CASSPSQNYG. The whole CDR3 is CASSPSQNYGYTF.

This clone occurred a few times. The read ends 3 residues early relative to the CDR3; the germline J gene fills the gap. The V gene is TRBV20-1, the J gene TRBJ1-2; a possible D gene is TRBD1 (6 bases). The germline CDR1 and CDR2 sequences are DFQATT and SNEGSKA (reference sequence). This CDR3 is 13 amino acids long. This chain's CDR3 is CSASGDWDNDYTF. The CDR3 DNA, read in part, is TGCAGTGCTAGTGGAGATTGGGACAATGAC.

This clone has a count of ten or more. The sequence runs out 3 residues before the end of the CDR3; the remainder is reconstructed from the germline J gene. This rearrangement joins TRBV29-1 to TRBJ1-1, with TRBD1 as a possible D gene (5 bases). Germline CDR1 SQVTM, CDR2 ANQGSEA. This CDR3 has 13 amino acids. Trimming pared 2 bases from V and 4 bases from J, leaving 11 bases between. The CDR3 region is CSVEFARGTEAFF. The CDR3 bases that were read are TGCAGCGTTGAATTTGCTAGGGGCACTGAA. The complete variable domain, with remaining parts taken from reference TRBV29-1 and TRBJ1-1, reads SAVISQKPSRDICQRGTSLTIQCQVDSQVTMMFWYRQQPGQSLTLIATANQGSEATYESGFVIDKFPISRPNLTFSTLTVSNMSPEDSSIYLCSVEFARGTEAFFGQGTRLTVV.

Comment on this clone: The read ends 3 residues before the CDR3 terminus; that terminus is restored from the germline J gene. The V gene is TRBV7-2, the J gene TRBJ1-5; D gene uncertain. The germline CDR1 and CDR2 sequences are SGHTA and FQGNSA. The CDR3 is made up of 13 amino acids. V lost 4 bases to trimming and J lost 0 bases, with 4 bases between them. The part of the CDR3 DNA that was read is TGTGCCAGCAGCTCTCGTAGCAATCAGCCC. It yields the protein CASSSRSNQP. The full CDR3 protein reads CASSSRSNQPQHF. Full variable domain (rest looked up from reference TRBV7-2 and TRBJ1-5): GAGVSQSPSNKVTEKGKDVELRCDPISGHTALYWYRQSLGQGLEFLIYFQGNSAPDKSGLPSDRFSAERTGGSVSTLTIQRTQQEDSAVYLCASSSRSNQPQHFGDGTRLSIL.

There are many counts of this clone. The CDR3 DNA, read in part, is TGTGCCAGCAGTGACCTGGGGGTAGCGGGAGCGAATTGGGGCACAGATACG. Amino acid sequence: CASSDLGVAGANWGTDT. In full, the CDR3 reads CASSDLGVAGANWGTDTQYF. V and J are TRBV6-4 and TRBJ2-3; TRBD2 matches 9 bases. The read ends 3 residues early relative to the CDR3; the germline J gene fills the gap. In germline, CDR1 is MRHNA, CDR2 SNTAGT. With V trimmed by 2 bases and J by 1 base, 16 bases remained unmatched. CDR3 length: 20 residues.

At least ten counts were recorded for this clone. Partial CDR3 DNA: TGCAGTGCTAGAGCTTTGGTCAGGGGAGAGGATGGC. It yields the protein CSARALVRGEDG. The full CDR3 protein is CSARALVRGEDGYTF. The chain recombines TRBV20-1 with TRBJ1-2; D is possibly TRBD1 (6 bases). The read comes to an end 3 residues before the CDR3 does, leaving the germline J gene to fill in the end. The CDR3 is 15 amino acids. Germline V gives CDR1 DFQATT, CDR2 SNEGSKA (reference sequence). V lost 1 base to trimming and J lost 6 bases, with 18 bases between them.

This clone was picked up many times. The read halts 3 residues ahead of the CDR3 end, with the missing end drawn from the germline J gene. The chain combines TRBV7-8 with TRBJ1-3; D is undetermined. Trimming took off 3 bases at V and 1 base at J, with 10 bases between the two ends. CDR3 length equals 15 residues. The germline gives CDR1 SGHVS, CDR2 FQNEAQ. CDR3 protein: CASSFLRGSGNTIYF. CDR3 DNA, as far as it was read: TGTGCCAGCAGCTTTCTTCGGGGATCTGGAAACACC. Variable domain in full (rest from reference TRBV7-8 and TRBJ1-3): GAGVSQSPRYKVAKRGQDVALRCDPISGHVSLFWYQQALGQGPEFLTYFQNEAQLDKSGLPSDRFFAERPEGSVSTLKIQRTQQEDSAVYLCASSFLRGSGNTIYFGEGSWLTVV.